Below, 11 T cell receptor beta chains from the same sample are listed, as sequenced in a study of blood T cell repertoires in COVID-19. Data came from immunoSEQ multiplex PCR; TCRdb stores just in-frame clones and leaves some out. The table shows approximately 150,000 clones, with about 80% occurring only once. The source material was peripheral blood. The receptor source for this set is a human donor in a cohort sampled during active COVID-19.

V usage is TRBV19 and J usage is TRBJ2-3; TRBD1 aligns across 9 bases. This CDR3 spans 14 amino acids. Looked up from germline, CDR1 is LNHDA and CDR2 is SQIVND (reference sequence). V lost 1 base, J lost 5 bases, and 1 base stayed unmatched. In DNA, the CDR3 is TGTGCCAGTAGTATAGCGGGACAGGGAGATACGCAGTATTTT. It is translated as CASSIAGQGDTQYF.

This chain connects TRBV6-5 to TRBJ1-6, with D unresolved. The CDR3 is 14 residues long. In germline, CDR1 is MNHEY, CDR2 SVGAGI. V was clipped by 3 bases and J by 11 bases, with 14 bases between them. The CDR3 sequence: CASSYRFGEAPLHF. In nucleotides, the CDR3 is TGTGCCAGCAGTTATAGGTTCGGAGAGGCACCCCTCCACTTT.

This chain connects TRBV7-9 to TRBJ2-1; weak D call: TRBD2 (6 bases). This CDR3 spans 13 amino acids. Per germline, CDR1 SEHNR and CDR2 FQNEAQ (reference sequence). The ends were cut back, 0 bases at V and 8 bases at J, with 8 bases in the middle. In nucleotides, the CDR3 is TGTGCCAGCAGCTTAGCGGGGGGTTATGAGCAGTTCTTC. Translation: CASSLAGGYEQFF. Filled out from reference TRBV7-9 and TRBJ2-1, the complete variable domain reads DTGVSQNPRHKITKRGQNVTFRCDPISEHNRLYWYRQTLGQGPEFLTYFQNEAQLEKSRLLSDRFSAERPKGSFSTLEIQRTEQGDSAMYLCASSLAGGYEQFFGPGTRLTVL.

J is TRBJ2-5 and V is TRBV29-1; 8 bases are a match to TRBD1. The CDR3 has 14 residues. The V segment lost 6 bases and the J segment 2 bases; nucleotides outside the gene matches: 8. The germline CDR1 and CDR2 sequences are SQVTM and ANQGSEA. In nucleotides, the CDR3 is TGCAGCGTACGGACAGGGACGTCTCAAGAGACCCAGTACTTC. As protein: CSVRTGTSQETQYF.

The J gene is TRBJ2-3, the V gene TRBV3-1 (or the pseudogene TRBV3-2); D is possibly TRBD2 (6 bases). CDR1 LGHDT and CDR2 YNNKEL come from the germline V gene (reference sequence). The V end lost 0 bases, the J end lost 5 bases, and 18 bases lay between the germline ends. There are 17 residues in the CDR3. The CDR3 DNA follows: TGTGCCAGCAGCCAAGATCGGGCGGGGTGGGGCGGAGATACGCAGTATTTT. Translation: CASSQDRAGWGGDTQYF.

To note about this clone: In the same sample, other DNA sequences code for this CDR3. The CDR3 DNA follows: TGTGCCAGCAGCCGGGACAGCTTAAACACTGAAGCTTTCTTT. Residues: CASSRDSLNTEAFF. The chain carries TRBV6-5 and TRBJ1-1; 7 nucleotides align to TRBD1. Germline V gene data show CDR1 as MNHEY and CDR2 as SVGAGI. The length of the CDR3 is 14 residues. J was trimmed by 2 bases and V by 6 bases; bases with no gene match: 6.

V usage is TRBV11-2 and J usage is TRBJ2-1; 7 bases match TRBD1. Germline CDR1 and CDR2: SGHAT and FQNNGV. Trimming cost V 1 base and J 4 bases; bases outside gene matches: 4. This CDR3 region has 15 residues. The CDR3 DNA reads TGTGCCAGCAGCTTAGGAGGGGGCGCGTACAATGAGCAGTTCTTC. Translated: CASSLGGGAYNEQFF.

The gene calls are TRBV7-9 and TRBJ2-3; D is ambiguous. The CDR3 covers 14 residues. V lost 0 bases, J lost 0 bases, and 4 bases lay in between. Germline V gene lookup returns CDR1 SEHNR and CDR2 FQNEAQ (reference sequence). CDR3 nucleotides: TGTGCCAGCAGCTTAGCAACTAGCACAGATACGCAGTATTTT. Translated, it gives CASSLATSTDTQYF. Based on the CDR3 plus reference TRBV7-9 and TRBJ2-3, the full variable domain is DTGVSQNPRHKITKRGQNVTFRCDPISEHNRLYWYRQTLGQGPEFLTYFQNEAQLEKSRLLSDRFSAERPKGSFSTLEIQRTEQGDSAMYLCASSLATSTDTQYFGPGTRLTVL.

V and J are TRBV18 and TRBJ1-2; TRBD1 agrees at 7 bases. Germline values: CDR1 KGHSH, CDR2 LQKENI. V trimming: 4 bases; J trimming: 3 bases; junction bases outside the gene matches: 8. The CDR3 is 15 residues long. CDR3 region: CASSLEQGVDYGYTF. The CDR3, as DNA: TGTGCCAGCTCACTAGAGCAGGGGGTTGACTATGGCTACACCTTC.

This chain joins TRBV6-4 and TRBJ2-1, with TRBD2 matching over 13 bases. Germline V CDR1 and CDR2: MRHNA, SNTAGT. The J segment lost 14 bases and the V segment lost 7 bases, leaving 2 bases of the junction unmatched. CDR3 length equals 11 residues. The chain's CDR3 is CASKGLAGKFF. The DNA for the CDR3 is TGTGCCAGCAAGGGACTAGCGGGGAAGTTCTTC.

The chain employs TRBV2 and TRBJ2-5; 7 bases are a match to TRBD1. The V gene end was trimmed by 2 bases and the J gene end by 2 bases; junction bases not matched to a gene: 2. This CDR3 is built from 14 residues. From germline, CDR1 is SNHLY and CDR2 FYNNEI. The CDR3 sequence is CASSEPGGQETQYF. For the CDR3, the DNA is TGTGCCAGCAGTGAACCAGGGGGACAAGAGACCCAGTACTTC.